This T cell receptor beta chain derives from a study of cytomegalovirus exposure and HLA in healthy donors. For this clone: Its antigen is not known.

Libraries were prepared by immunoSEQ multiplex PCR; TCRdb keeps only in-frame clonotypes and omits some of them. The table lists some 200,000 clones, around 80% of them singletons. The CDR3 loop spans 15 amino acids. The V end lost 6 bases, the J end lost 6 bases, and 18 bases lay between the germline ends. Germline CDR1 reads MNHEY; CDR2 reads SMNVEV (reference sequence). Overall study findings and caveats: Researchers reported that a few CMV-associated chains were confirmed in vitro as CMV antigen-specific.

A roughly 120-subject validation cohort, separate from the approximately 700-subject first cohort, supplied the donors. The sequenced sample was PBMCs. The sequence derives from a woman aged 25-40 years in good health and CMV-seropositive. The chain links TRBV27 to TRBJ1-5; D ambiguous. The CDR3 loop reads CASSIANSAGQPQHF. CDR3 nucleotide sequence: TGTGCCAGCAGCATTGCCAACTCGGCGGGTCAGCCCCAGCATTTT.